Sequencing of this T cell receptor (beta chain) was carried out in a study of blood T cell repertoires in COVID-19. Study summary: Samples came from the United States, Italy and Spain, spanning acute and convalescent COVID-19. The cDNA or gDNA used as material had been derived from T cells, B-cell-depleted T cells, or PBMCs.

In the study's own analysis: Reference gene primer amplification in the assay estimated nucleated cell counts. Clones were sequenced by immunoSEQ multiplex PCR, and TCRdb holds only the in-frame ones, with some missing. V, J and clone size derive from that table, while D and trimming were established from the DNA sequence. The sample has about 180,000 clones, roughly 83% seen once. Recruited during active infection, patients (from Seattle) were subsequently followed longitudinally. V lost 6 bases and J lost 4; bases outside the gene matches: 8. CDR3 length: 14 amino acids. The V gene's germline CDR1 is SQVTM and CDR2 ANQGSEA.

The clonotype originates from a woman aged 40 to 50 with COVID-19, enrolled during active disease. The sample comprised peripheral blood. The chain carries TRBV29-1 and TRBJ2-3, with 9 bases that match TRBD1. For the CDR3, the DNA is TGCAGCGTCATCGGGACAGGGAGGTCAGATACGCAGTATTTT. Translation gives CSVIGTGRSDTQYF.